This T cell receptor (beta chain) was recorded in a study of T-cell reconstitution after alpha-beta-depleted transplantation in children. This clonotype was recorded at least ten times. Its specificity is unknown. Germline V lookup: CDR1 SGHTA, CDR2 FQGTGA. V was clipped by 2 bases and J by 0 bases, with 8 bases between them. CDR3 size: 15 residues. Preparation of the TCRbeta library involved a method that used unique molecular identifiers. A single record per CDR3 protein comes from TCRdb applying MiXCR to the PCR reads. The sample has 55,000 to 70,000 distinct CDR3 sequences, 11% seen once. Notes on the study in general: T-cell numbers and diversity one year post-transplant derived largely from freshly generated T cells. Expanded graft clones, several hundred of them, were reportedly the source of alpha-beta T cells about two months after transplant.

Material: PBMCs, obtained before TCRalphabeta/CD19-depleted stem cell transplant. The receptor was isolated from a boy aged 5-17 years with acute myeloid leukemia, due to receive a stem cell transplant. The chain carries TRBV7-3 and TRBJ2-1; D is unresolved. CDR3: CASSLGGLSYNEQFF. In DNA form, the CDR3 reads TGTGCCAGCAGCTTAGGTGGGCTCTCCTACAATGAGCAGTTCTTC.